A selection of T cell receptor beta chains follows, all from one sample in a study of blood T cell repertoires in COVID-19. TCRdb's table, derived via immunoSEQ multiplex PCR, lists solely in-frame clones and lacks some. The sample shows about 190,000 clones, less than 85% of them seen only once. Sequencing was done on a sample of PBMCs or T cells enriched from blood (not recorded which). The source is an older woman with acute COVID-19. The CDR3 runs from the conserved cysteine through the conserved F or W. Each record gives: clone size, V gene, J gene, D gene, CDR3 protein, CDR3 DNA. A D gene is named only where the DNA matches it firmly. Where a row states a size, it is once, few, many or the class of an expanded clone; other rows omit it.

NA,TRBV28,TRBJ1-1,TRBD1,CASSPSDRMNTEAFF,TGTGCCAGCAGTCCCTCGGACAGGATGAACACTGAAGCTTTCTTT
few,TRBV2,TRBJ2-7,NA,CASSDGTTTYF,TGTGCCAGCAGTGACGGGACAACGACCTACTTC
NA,TRBV5-1,TRBJ1-2,TRBD1,CASSLGTGQFQGYGYTF,TGCGCCAGCAGCTTGGGGACAGGGCAGTTTCAGGGCTATGGCTACACCTTC
NA,TRBV27,TRBJ2-1,TRBD2,CASTRGGALNEQFF,TGTGCCAGCACCCGCGGGGGGGCCTTGAATGAGCAGTTCTTC
once,TRBV6-5,TRBJ1-3,NA,CASGGVNTIYF,TGTGCCAGCGGAGGGGTAAACACCATATATTTT
NA,TRBV15,TRBJ1-5,NA,CATSRDRGFSAQHF,TGTGCCACCAGCAGAGATCGGGGGTTTTCGGCCCAGCATTTT
NA,TRBV9,TRBJ1-2,NA,CASSGLTNYGYTF,TGTGCCAGCAGCGGCCTAACTAACTATGGCTACACCTTC
NA,TRBV19,TRBJ2-2,TRBD1,CASSRGETGGAMDTGELFF,TGTGCCAGTAGTAGGGGAGAGACAGGGGGCGCGATGGACACCGGGGAGCTGTTTTTT
NA,TRBV7-2,TRBJ1-5,NA,CASSLDGGSVDQPQHF,TGTGCCAGCAGCTTAGATGGAGGGTCGGTTGATCAGCCCCAGCATTTT
NA,TRBV28,TRBJ2-3,NA,CASSLVGRVADTQYF,TGTGCCAGCAGTTTAGTTGGCAGGGTGGCAGATACGCAGTATTTT
few,TRBV7-2,TRBJ2-2,TRBD2,CASSTLAGVAGELFF,TGTGCCAGCAGCACACTAGCGGGAGTTGCCGGGGAGCTGTTTTTT
NA,TRBV19,TRBJ1-6,NA,CASSSRQGGNPLHF,TGTGCCAGTAGTAGTCGGCAGGGCGGGAATCCCCTCCACTTT
once,TRBV27,TRBJ1-4,TRBD1,CASSPGQGTNEKLFF,TGTGCCAGCAGTCCCGGACAGGGGACTAATGAAAAACTGTTTTTT
few,TRBV9,TRBJ2-3,TRBD2,CASSVTGLLTDTQYF,TGTGCCAGCAGCGTAACGGGACTACTCACAGATACGCAGTATTTT
NA,TRBV30,TRBJ1-5,NA,CAWTPPRPGRNQPQHF,TGTGCCTGGACCCCCCCACGGCCTGGGCGCAATCAGCCCCAGCATTTT
NA,TRBV18,TRBJ1-3,NA,CASSPPGQSHTIYF,TGTGCCAGCTCACCGCCTGGACAATCCCACACCATATATTTT
NA,TRBV9,TRBJ1-6,NA,CASSVGLMNSPLHF,TGTGCCAGCAGCGTAGGACTGATGAATTCACCCCTCCACTTT
NA,TRBV30,TRBJ1-5,NA,CAWSSRGNQPQHF,TGTGCCTGGAGTAGCAGGGGCAATCAGCCCCAGCATTTT
NA,TRBV3-1/TRBV3-2,TRBJ2-7,TRBD1,CASSQGDRASYEQYF,TGTGCCAGCAGCCAGGGGGACAGAGCGTCCTACGAGCAGTACTTC
NA,TRBV28,TRBJ1-2,NA,CASSFGVREGYTF,TGTGCCAGCAGTTTTGGGGTTCGGGAAGGCTACACCTTC
NA,TRBV24-1,TRBJ2-7,NA,CAIGQTYEQYF,TGTGCCATCGGACAGACCTACGAGCAGTACTTC
NA,TRBV7-9,TRBJ1-1,NA,CATRGVDTEAFF,TGTGCCACCAGGGGAGTCGACACTGAAGCTTTCTTT
NA,TRBV12-2,TRBJ2-1,NA,CASRLTPHCEQFF,TGTGCAAGTCGCTTAACCCCACATTGTGAGCAGTTCTTC
NA,TRBV18,TRBJ1-3,NA,CASSPRTARDSGNTIYF,TGTGCCAGCTCACCACGGACAGCGAGGGACTCTGGAAACACCATATATTTT
NA,TRBV19,TRBJ1-1,NA,CASSRLDVPNTEAFF,TGTGCCAGTAGTAGACTCGACGTTCCGAACACTGAAGCTTTCTTT
many,TRBV5-1,TRBJ2-3,NA,CASSFDREADTQYF,TGCGCCAGCAGCTTCGACAGGGAGGCAGATACGCAGTATTTT
once,TRBV21-1,TRBJ2-3,NA,CASSKAQGTSGGAESREDTDTQYF,TGTGCCAGCAGCAAAGCCCAAGGGACTAGCGGGGGGGCCGAGAGTCGGGAGGACACAGATACGCAGTATTTT
NA,TRBV7-2,TRBJ1-2,NA,CASSSPQGSGYTF,TGTGCCAGCAGCTCCCCTCAGGGAAGTGGCTACACCTTC
NA,TRBV12-3/TRBV12-4,TRBJ2-3,NA,CASSPRNTQYF,TGTGCCAGCAGTCCGAGAAATACGCAGTATTTT
NA,TRBV11-2,TRBJ2-4,NA,CASSPIVRDVHIQYF,TGTGCCAGCAGCCCCATAGTACGGGATGTACACATTCAGTACTTC
NA,TRBV3-1/TRBV3-2,TRBJ1-2,TRBD1,CASSRDSYYGYTF,TGTGCCAGCAGCCGGGACAGTTACTATGGCTACACCTTC
NA,TRBV4-3,TRBJ2-6,TRBD1,CASSQDRPGGAGANVLTF,TGCGCCAGCAGCCAAGATCGACCAGGGGGCGCTGGGGCCAACGTCCTGACTTTC
NA,TRBV5-6,TRBJ2-7,NA,CASSTTTEQYF,TGTGCCAGCAGCACAACTACAGAGCAGTACTTC
many,TRBV28,TRBJ1-2,NA,CASSLFTDTNYGYTF,TGTGCCAGCAGTTTATTTACGGACACTAACTATGGCTACACCTTC
many,TRBV7-7,TRBJ2-2,NA,CASSLGRTVNTGELFF,TGTGCCAGCAGCTTAGGGAGGACAGTGAACACCGGGGAGCTGTTTTTT
NA,TRBV20-1,TRBJ2-3,NA,CSASAAADTQYF,TGCAGTGCTAGTGCCGCAGCAGATACGCAGTATTTT
once,TRBV27,TRBJ2-5,TRBD2,CASSASGTGGTQYF,TGTGCCAGCAGTGCCTCCGGGACGGGGGGGACCCAGTACTTC
NA,TRBV2,TRBJ2-7,NA,CASRDTRTEQYF,TGTGCCAGCAGAGATACTCGTACCGAGCAGTACTTC
once,TRBV18,TRBJ1-3,NA,CASSPTGRSGNTIYF,TGTGCCAGCTCACCTACAGGGCGTTCTGGAAACACCATATATTTT
NA,TRBV2,TRBJ2-7,NA,CASFEGQGNYEQYF,TGTGCCAGCTTCGAGGGGCAGGGGAACTACGAGCAGTACTTC
NA,TRBV6-2/TRBV6-3,TRBJ1-5,NA,CASSSGVYSNQPQHF,TGTGCCAGCAGCTCAGGGGTTTATAGCAATCAGCCCCAGCATTTT
NA,TRBV14,TRBJ1-3,TRBD1,CASGKRQGRVGSGNTIYF,TGTGCCAGTGGGAAGAGACAGGGGCGAGTGGGCTCTGGAAACACCATATATTTT
NA,TRBV21-1,TRBJ2-3,NA,CASSKGAGMGTDTQYF,TGTGCCAGCAGCAAAGGGGCGGGGATGGGTACAGATACGCAGTATTTT